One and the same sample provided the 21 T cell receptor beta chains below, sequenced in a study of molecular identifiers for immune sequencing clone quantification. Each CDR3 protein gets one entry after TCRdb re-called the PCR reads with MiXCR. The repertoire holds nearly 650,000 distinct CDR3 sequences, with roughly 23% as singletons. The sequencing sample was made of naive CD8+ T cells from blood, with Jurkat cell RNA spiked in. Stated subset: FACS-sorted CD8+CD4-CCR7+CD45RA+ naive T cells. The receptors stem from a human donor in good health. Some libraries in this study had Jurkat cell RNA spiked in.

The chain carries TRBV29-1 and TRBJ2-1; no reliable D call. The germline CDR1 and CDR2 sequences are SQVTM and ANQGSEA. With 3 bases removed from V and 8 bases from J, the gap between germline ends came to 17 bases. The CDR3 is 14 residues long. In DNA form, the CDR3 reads TGCAGCGTTGAGGCTAGTCGGGTGCTCGATGAGCAGTTCTTC. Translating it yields CSVEASRVLDEQFF.

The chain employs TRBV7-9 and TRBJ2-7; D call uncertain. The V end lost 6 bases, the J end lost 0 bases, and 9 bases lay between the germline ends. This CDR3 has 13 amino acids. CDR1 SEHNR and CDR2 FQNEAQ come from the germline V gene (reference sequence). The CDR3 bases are TGTGCCAGCAGTGGACCCAACTCCTACGAGCAGTACTTC. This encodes CASSGPNSYEQYF.

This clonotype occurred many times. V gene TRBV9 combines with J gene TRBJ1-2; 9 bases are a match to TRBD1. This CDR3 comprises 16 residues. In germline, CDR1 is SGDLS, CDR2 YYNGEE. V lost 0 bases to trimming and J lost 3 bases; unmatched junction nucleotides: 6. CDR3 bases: TGTGCCAGCAGCGTAGATTGGGACAGGGATGACTATGGCTACACCTTC. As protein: CASSVDWDRDDYGYTF.

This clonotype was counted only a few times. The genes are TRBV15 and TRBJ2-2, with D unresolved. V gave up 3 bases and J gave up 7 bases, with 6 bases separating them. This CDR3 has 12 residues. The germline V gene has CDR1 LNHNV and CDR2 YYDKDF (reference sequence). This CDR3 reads CATSRGIGELFF. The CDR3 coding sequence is TGTGCCACCAGCAGGGGTATCGGGGAGCTGTTTTTT.

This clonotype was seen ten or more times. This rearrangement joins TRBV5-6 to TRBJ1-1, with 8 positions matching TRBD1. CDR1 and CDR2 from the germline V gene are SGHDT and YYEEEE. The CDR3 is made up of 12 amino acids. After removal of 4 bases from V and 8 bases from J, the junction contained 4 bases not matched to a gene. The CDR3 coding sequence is TGTGCCAGCAGCCCTGGGACAGGAGAAGCTTTCTTT. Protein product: CASSPGTGEAFF. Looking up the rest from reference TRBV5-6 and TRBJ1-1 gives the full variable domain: DAGVTQSPTHLIKTRGQQVTLRCSPKSGHDTVSWYQQALGQGPQFIFQYYEEEERQRGNFPDRFSGHQFPNYSSELNVNALLLGDSALYLCASSPGTGEAFFGQGTRLTVV.

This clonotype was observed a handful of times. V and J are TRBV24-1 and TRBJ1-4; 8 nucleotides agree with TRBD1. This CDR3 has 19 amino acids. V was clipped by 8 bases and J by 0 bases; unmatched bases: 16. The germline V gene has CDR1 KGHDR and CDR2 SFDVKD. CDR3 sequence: CATICRGLSWDATNEKLFF. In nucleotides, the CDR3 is TGTGCCACCATTTGCAGGGGGCTAAGTTGGGATGCAACTAATGAAAAACTGTTTTTT.

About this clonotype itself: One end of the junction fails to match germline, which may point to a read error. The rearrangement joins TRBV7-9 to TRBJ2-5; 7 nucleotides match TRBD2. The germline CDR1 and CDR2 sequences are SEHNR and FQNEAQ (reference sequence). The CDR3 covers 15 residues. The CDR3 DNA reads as TGTGCCAGCAGCTCTGGGACTACCTGGGAAGAGGCCCAGTACTTC. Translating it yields CASSSGTTWEEAQYF.

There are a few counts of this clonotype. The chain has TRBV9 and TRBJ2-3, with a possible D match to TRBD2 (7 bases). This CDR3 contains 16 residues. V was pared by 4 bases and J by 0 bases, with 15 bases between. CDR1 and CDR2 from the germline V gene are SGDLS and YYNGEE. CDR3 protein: CASSPEGGASTDTQYF. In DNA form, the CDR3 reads TGTGCCAGCAGCCCAGAGGGGGGGGCTAGCACAGATACGCAGTATTTT.

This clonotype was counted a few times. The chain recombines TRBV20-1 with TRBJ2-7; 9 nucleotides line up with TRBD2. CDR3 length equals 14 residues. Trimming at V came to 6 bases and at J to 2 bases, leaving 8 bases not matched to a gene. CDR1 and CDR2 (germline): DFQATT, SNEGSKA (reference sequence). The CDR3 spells CSAPPSGIPYEQYF. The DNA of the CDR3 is TGCAGTGCACCTCCTAGCGGGATTCCCTACGAGCAGTACTTC.

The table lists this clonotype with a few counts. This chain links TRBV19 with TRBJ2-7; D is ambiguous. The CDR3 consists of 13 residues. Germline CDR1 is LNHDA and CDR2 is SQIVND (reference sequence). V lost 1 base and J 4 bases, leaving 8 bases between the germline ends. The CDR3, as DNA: TGTGCCAGTAGTATAGCCGTCACTTACGAGCAGTACTTC. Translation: CASSIAVTYEQYF.

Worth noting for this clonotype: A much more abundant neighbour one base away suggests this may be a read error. For the CDR3, the DNA is TGTGCCTGCGGACAGGAGCCCCTCACAGATACGCAGTATTTT. Translation: CACGQEPLTDTQYF. The chain couples TRBV30 to TRBJ2-3, with 7 bases identical to TRBD1. Trimming took 6 bases from V and 2 from J; bases not matched to a gene: 8. CDR3 length equals 14 residues. Germline V lookup: CDR1 GTSNPN, CDR2 SVGIG (reference sequence).

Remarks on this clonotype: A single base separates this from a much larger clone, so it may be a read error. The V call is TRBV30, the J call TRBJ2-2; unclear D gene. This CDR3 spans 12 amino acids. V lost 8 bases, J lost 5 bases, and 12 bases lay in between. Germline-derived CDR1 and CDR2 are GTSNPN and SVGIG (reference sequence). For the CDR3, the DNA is TGTGCCGGCCCTGAACGGACCGGGGAGCTGTTTTTT. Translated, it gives CAGPERTGELFF.

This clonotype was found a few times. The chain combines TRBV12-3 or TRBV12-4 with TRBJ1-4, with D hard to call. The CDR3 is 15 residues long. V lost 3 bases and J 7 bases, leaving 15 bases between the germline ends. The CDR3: CASSLGWRMVEKLFF. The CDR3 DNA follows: TGTGCCAGCAGTTTGGGGTGGAGGATGGTTGAAAAACTGTTTTTT.

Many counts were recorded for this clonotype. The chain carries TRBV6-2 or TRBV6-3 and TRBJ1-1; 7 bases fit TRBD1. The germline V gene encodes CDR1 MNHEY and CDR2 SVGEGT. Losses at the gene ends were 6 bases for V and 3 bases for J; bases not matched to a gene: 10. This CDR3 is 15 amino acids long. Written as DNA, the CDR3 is TGTGCCAGCAGCTTGAGGACAGGCTATGACACTGAAGCTTTCTTT. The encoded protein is CASSLRTGYDTEAFF.

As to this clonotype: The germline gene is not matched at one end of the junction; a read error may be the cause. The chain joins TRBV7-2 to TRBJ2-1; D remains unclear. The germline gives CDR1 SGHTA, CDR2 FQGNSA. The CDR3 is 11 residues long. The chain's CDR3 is CATSSGNEQFF. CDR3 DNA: TGTGCCACCAGCTCGGGCAATGAGCAGTTCTTC.

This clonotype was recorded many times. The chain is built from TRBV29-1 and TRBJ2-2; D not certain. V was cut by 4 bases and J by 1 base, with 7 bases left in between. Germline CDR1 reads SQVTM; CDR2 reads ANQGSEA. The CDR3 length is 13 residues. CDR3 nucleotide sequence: TGCAGCGTTGGCATACTGAACACCGGGGAGCTGTTTTTT. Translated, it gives CSVGILNTGELFF.

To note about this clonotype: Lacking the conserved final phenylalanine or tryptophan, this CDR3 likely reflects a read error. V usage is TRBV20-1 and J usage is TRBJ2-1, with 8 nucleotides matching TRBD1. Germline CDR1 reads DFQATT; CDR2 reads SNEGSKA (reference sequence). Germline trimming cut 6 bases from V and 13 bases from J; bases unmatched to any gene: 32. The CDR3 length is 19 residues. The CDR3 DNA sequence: TGCAGTGCCCCCGGCCCCTGGAGAGATAGGACAGGGCCCCCCACCTTACAGTTCTCC. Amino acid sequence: CSAPGPWRDRTGPPTLQFS.

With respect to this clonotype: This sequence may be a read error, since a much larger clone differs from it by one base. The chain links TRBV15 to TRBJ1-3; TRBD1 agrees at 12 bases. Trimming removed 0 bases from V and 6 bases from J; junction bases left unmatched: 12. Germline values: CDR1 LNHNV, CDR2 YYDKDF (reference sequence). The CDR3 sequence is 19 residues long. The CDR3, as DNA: TGTGCCACCAGCAGAGAATGGGGGACAGGGGGCGCGGATGAAAACACCATATATTTT. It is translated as CATSREWGTGGADENTIYF.

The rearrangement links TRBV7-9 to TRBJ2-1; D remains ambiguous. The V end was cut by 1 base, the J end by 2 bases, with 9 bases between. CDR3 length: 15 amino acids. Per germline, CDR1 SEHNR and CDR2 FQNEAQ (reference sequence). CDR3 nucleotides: TGTGCCAGCAGCTTAGTGGTCCAGCCCTACAATGAGCAGTTCTTC. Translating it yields CASSLVVQPYNEQFF.

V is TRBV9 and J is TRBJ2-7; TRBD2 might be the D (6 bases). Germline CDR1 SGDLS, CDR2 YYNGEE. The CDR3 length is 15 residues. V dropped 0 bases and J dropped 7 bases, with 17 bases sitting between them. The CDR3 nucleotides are TGTGCCAGCAGCGTAGGCGGTGGCTCGGCGGGGGAGCAGTACTTC. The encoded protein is CASSVGGGSAGEQYF.

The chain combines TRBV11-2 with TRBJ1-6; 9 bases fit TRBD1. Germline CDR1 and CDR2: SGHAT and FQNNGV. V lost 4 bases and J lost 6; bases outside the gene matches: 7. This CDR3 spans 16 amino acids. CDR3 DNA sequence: TGTGCCAGCAGCTGGACAGGGGTTTTAGCTAATTCACCCCTCCACTTT. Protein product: CASSWTGVLANSPLHF.